The 22 T cell receptor beta chains below all came from one sample that was sequenced in a study of CD8 T cells in ankylosing spondylitis. TCRdb used MiXCR to reprocess the 5' RACE reads, holding one entry per CDR3 protein. The sample has a few hundred thousand distinct CDR3 sequences, around 21% seen once. Input material: blood, either unsorted or a sorted T cell fraction (not recorded which). The receptors were sampled from a female donor with ankylosing spondylitis or in good health (not recorded which).

In its sample, this clonotype was seen a few times. V is TRBV29-1 and J is TRBJ2-5; D is undetermined. Trimming removed 4 bases from V and 5 bases from J, with 11 bases in between. Looked up from germline, CDR1 is SQVTM and CDR2 is ANQGSEA. CDR3 size: 12 residues. CDR3 bases: TGCAGCGTTGGACCCACCCAGGAGACCCAGTACTTC. It specifies CSVGPTQETQYF.

This clonotype has a handful of counts. V usage is TRBV7-2 and J usage is TRBJ2-7; 12 nucleotides match TRBD2. The CDR3 has 15 amino acids. Looked up from germline, CDR1 is SGHTA and CDR2 is FQGNSA. The junction had 9 bases not matched to a gene; V was cut back by 6 bases and J by 6 bases. The CDR3 DNA reads as TGTGCCAGCAGACTAGCGGGAGGCTCTAGAGGCGAGCAGTACTTC. This codes for CASRLAGGSRGEQYF.

This clonotype occurred many times. This chain joins TRBV10-3 and TRBJ1-4; the match to TRBD1 covers 7 bases. V was clipped by 6 bases and J by 5 bases; unmatched bases: 6. The germline CDR1 and CDR2 sequences are ENHRY and SYGVKD. The CDR3 is 14 amino acids. This CDR3 is CAISLGTENEKLFF. CDR3 in DNA: TGTGCCATCAGCCTCGGGACAGAAAATGAAAAACTGTTTTTT.

In its sample, this clonotype was seen a few times. This chain uses TRBV29-1 with TRBJ1-5; 9 bases match TRBD1. The CDR3 contains 12 residues. The junction had 1 base not matched to a gene; V was cut back by 3 bases and J by 7 bases. Germline CDR1 reads SQVTM; CDR2 reads ANQGSEA. The CDR3 loop reads CSVETGGQPQHF. The CDR3 DNA reads TGCAGCGTTGAGACAGGGGGACAGCCCCAGCATTTT.

This clonotype was observed at least ten times. The rearrangement uses TRBV12-3 or TRBV12-4 and TRBJ1-5; maybe TRBD1 (6 bases). Deletions cut 5 bases from V and 2 bases from J, with 10 bases between. The CDR3 is 14 residues long. The CDR3 nucleotides read TGTGCCAGCAGTCCACAGGGCGGCAATCAGCCCCAGCATTTT. Its translation is CASSPQGGNQPQHF.

The chain recombines TRBV7-2 with TRBJ2-7; no firm D call. Germline lookup yields CDR1 SGHTA and CDR2 FQGNSA. Trimming shortened V by 1 base and J by 7 bases, and 17 bases separated the two germline ends. The CDR3 consists of 15 residues. CDR3 protein: CASSLVANPELEQYF. The DNA for the CDR3 is TGTGCCAGCAGCTTAGTTGCCAACCCCGAGTTAGAGCAGTACTTC.

This clonotype was detected many times. The J gene is TRBJ1-2, the V gene TRBV20-1; 7 bases map to TRBD1. J lost 8 bases, V lost 4 bases, and 25 bases had no gene match. The CDR3 covers 18 residues. Germline assignment: CDR1 DFQATT and CDR2 SNEGSKA (reference sequence). This chain's CDR3 is CSATAPLKVAPTGDGYTF. The CDR3, as DNA: TGCAGTGCTACCGCCCCACTAAAGGTAGCACCAACAGGGGACGGCTACACCTTC.

This clonotype was picked up a small number of times. This CDR3 is CASSLPGQPYEQYF. The CDR3 DNA reads as TGTGCCAGCAGTTTACCGGGACAGCCCTACGAGCAGTACTTC. The gene calls are TRBV28 and TRBJ2-7; TRBD1 agrees at 7 bases. CDR1 and CDR2 from the germline V gene are MDHEN and SYDVKM. The CDR3 extends over 14 amino acids. The ends lost 2 bases at V and 2 bases at J; junction bases unmatched: 3.

In its sample, this clonotype was seen a few times. The chain couples TRBV11-2 to TRBJ2-1, with 13 bases matching TRBD2. Germline V gene sequence: CDR1 SGHAT, CDR2 FQNNGV. The CDR3 spans 18 residues. The junction had 13 bases not matched to a gene; V was cut back by 4 bases and J by 7 bases. CDR3 coding DNA: TGTGCCAGCAGCTCGACTAGCGGGAGGTCCCCCTCTGGGAATGAGCAGTTCTTC. Translating gives CASSSTSGRSPSGNEQFF.

This clonotype is a singleton in its sample. The rearrangement uses TRBV19 and TRBJ2-7; D unclear. The CDR3 contains 13 residues. Deletions cut 5 bases from V and 1 base from J, with 9 bases between. Germline V lookup: CDR1 LNHDA, CDR2 SQIVND (reference sequence). CDR3 nucleotides: TGTGCCAGTAGTCGGGCGCAATCCTACGAGCAGTACTTC. The encoded protein is CASSRAQSYEQYF.

The rearrangement uses TRBV5-1 and TRBJ2-1, with 15 positions matching TRBD2. The junction had 10 bases not matched to a gene; V was cut back by 4 bases and J by 8 bases. This CDR3 contains 17 residues. Germline CDR1 reads SGHRS; CDR2 reads YFSETQ. DNA for the CDR3: TGCGCCAGCAGCCCTGGCCGGACTAGCGGGAGGGTGGATGAGCAGTTCTTC. It yields the protein CASSPGRTSGRVDEQFF.

V is TRBV10-3 and J is TRBJ2-1; 10 nucleotides match TRBD2. This CDR3 contains 17 residues. Germline V gene sequence: CDR1 ENHRY, CDR2 SYGVKD. Trimming removed 4 bases from V and 7 bases from J; junction bases left unmatched: 13. As DNA, the CDR3 is TGTGCCATCAGTGGGGCCAGGGTGGGACTAGCGAGGAATGAGCAGTTCTTC. Translated: CAISGARVGLARNEQFF.

This clonotype was seen ten or more times. The chain couples TRBV29-1 to TRBJ2-2; no reliable D call. Germline CDR1 and CDR2: SQVTM and ANQGSEA. The CDR3 is 11 residues long. V lost 6 bases, J lost 7 bases, and 9 bases lay in between. CDR3 bases: TGCAGCGTCCACCATGGCGGGGAGCTGTTTTTT. Its translation is CSVHHGGELFF.

This clonotype occurred many times. This chain uses TRBV7-2 with TRBJ1-2; D is perhaps TRBD1 (5 bases). Germline V CDR1 and CDR2: SGHTA, FQGNSA. This CDR3 spans 13 amino acids. V lost 1 base to trimming and J lost 7 bases, with 10 bases between them. The CDR3 region has the DNA TGTGCCAGCAGCTTAGTGGGGGTCGGTGGCTACACCTTC. This encodes CASSLVGVGGYTF.

Comments on this clonotype: At one boundary the junction diverges from the germline segment, which might be a read error. The chain couples TRBV20-1 to TRBJ2-3, with D possibly being TRBD2 (6 bases). This CDR3 spans 17 amino acids. The germline V gene encodes CDR1 DFQATT and CDR2 SNEGSKA (reference sequence). The CDR3 DNA sequence: TGCTGTGCTAGAGATCTCGGGGAGGAGGGAGTGTCTGGTACGCAGTATTTT. Translation: CCARDLGEEGVSGTQYF.

This clonotype was picked up a small number of times. The chain carries TRBV6-5 and TRBJ1-6; TRBD1 matches 9 bases. This CDR3 comprises 17 residues. V lost 4 bases and J lost 0; bases outside the gene matches: 4. CDR1 is MNHEY and CDR2 is SVGAGI in the germline V gene. The CDR3, as DNA: TGTGCCAGCAGTTCGGGACAGGGTTACTCCTATAATTCACCCCTCCACTTT. Protein: CASSSGQGYSYNSPLHF.

The chain combines TRBV3-1 with TRBJ1-5, with 11 positions matching TRBD1. V trimming: 0 bases; J trimming: 6 bases; junction bases outside the gene matches: 7. Germline values: CDR1 LGHDT, CDR2 YNNKEL (reference sequence). This CDR3 has 17 residues. The CDR3 loop reads CASSQEIGTGGSQPQHF. CDR3 DNA: TGTGCCAGCAGCCAAGAGATAGGGACAGGGGGGAGTCAGCCCCAGCATTTT.

Many counts were recorded for this clonotype. V usage is TRBV5-1 and J usage is TRBJ2-3, with D perhaps TRBD1 or TRBD2 (5 bases each). V dropped 0 bases and J dropped 0 bases, with 11 bases sitting between them. Germline lookup yields CDR1 SGHRS and CDR2 YFSETQ. This CDR3 comprises 16 residues. Here the CDR3 reads CASSLGGVASTDTQYF. The CDR3 nucleotides read TGCGCCAGCAGCTTGGGAGGGGTCGCGAGCACAGATACGCAGTATTTT.

This clonotype has only a few counts. The V gene is TRBV20-1, the J gene TRBJ2-4; 8 bases fit TRBD1. The V gene's germline CDR1 is DFQATT and CDR2 SNEGSKA (reference sequence). J gave up 2 bases and V 4 bases, and 7 bases lay outside the gene matches. The CDR3 is made up of 15 amino acids. This CDR3 is CSANDRGLTKNIQYF. CDR3 DNA: TGCAGTGCTAACGACAGGGGATTAACCAAAAACATTCAGTACTTC.

The J gene is TRBJ2-7, the V gene TRBV5-8, with D maybe TRBD1 (6 bases). This CDR3 has 12 amino acids. Germline V gene data show CDR1 as SGHTS and CDR2 as YDEGEE. The V and J ends lost 4 bases and 8 bases respectively, with 13 bases between them. The CDR3 protein is CASSRQDPKQYF. In DNA form, the CDR3 reads TGTGCCAGCAGCCGACAGGATCCTAAGCAGTACTTC.

V is TRBV18 and J is TRBJ2-2; D uncertain. The CDR3 length is 14 residues. Per germline, CDR1 KGHSH and CDR2 LQKENI. The germline V and J ends were trimmed by 6 bases and 5 bases, with 13 bases remaining between them. CDR3 DNA: TGTGCCAGCTCCCCAGGAGCGAGGACCGGGGAGCTGTTTTTT. It yields the protein CASSPGARTGELFF.

This clonotype was recorded many times. J is TRBJ2-1 and V is TRBV20-1, with 12 bases lining up with TRBD2. The CDR3 contains 16 residues. V shed 6 bases, J shed 7 bases, and the junction held 13 bases outside the gene matches. Germline V gene lookup returns CDR1 DFQATT and CDR2 SNEGSKA (reference sequence). The DNA of the CDR3 is TGCAGTGCCTTAGGGACACTAGCGGGGGGCCGGAATGAGCAGTTCTTC. Encoded protein: CSALGTLAGGRNEQFF.